This T cell receptor (beta chain) was sequenced during a study of metastatic and nonmetastatic thyroid tumors. TCRdb re-analyzed the PCR reads through MiXCR. This table has some 29,000 clones, approximately 7.4% appearing once. This clone appeared many times. All patients reached thyroid surgery having received no treatment beforehand. This clonotype originated in a female donor with papillary thyroid cancer or a benign thyroid nodule (not recorded which). Some clones in this sample may be carry-over from other donors' samples. Sequencing was carried out using blood.

CDR3 protein: CVSSTDLNTEAFF. CDR3 bases: TGTGTCAGTAGTACAGACTTGAACACTGAAGCTTTCTTT. The rearrangement uses TRBV7-6 and TRBJ1-1; D unclear. Germline CDR1 SGHVS, CDR2 FNYEAQ. This CDR3 is 13 amino acids long.